This T cell receptor (beta chain) was sequenced for a study of cytomegalovirus exposure and HLA in healthy donors. Use of 60 Vbeta and 13 Jbeta primers characterized the PCR. This table comes from immunoSEQ multiplex PCR, and its TCRdb copy is limited to in-frame clones, with some not included. The sample has around 110,000 clones; under 85% are singletons. Study findings and constraints: An analysis that was carried out later associated 16,000 or so TCR beta sequences with HLA alleles at 0.05 false discovery rate. Per published accounts, TCR beta sequences correctly predicted the HLA-A and HLA-B alleles of most subjects.

Germline V lookup: CDR1 SNHLY, CDR2 FYNNEI. V was trimmed by 1 base and J by 5 bases, leaving 8 bases between them. The CDR3 spans 13 residues. With regard to this clone: Its target is not known.

The receptor comes from a young woman in good health and CMV-seronegative. The sample comprised PBMCs. V usage is TRBV2 and J usage is TRBJ1-2; D gene uncertain. CDR3: CASSEGGFYGYTF. The CDR3 DNA is TGTGCCAGCAGTGAAGGAGGGTTTTATGGCTACACCTTC.